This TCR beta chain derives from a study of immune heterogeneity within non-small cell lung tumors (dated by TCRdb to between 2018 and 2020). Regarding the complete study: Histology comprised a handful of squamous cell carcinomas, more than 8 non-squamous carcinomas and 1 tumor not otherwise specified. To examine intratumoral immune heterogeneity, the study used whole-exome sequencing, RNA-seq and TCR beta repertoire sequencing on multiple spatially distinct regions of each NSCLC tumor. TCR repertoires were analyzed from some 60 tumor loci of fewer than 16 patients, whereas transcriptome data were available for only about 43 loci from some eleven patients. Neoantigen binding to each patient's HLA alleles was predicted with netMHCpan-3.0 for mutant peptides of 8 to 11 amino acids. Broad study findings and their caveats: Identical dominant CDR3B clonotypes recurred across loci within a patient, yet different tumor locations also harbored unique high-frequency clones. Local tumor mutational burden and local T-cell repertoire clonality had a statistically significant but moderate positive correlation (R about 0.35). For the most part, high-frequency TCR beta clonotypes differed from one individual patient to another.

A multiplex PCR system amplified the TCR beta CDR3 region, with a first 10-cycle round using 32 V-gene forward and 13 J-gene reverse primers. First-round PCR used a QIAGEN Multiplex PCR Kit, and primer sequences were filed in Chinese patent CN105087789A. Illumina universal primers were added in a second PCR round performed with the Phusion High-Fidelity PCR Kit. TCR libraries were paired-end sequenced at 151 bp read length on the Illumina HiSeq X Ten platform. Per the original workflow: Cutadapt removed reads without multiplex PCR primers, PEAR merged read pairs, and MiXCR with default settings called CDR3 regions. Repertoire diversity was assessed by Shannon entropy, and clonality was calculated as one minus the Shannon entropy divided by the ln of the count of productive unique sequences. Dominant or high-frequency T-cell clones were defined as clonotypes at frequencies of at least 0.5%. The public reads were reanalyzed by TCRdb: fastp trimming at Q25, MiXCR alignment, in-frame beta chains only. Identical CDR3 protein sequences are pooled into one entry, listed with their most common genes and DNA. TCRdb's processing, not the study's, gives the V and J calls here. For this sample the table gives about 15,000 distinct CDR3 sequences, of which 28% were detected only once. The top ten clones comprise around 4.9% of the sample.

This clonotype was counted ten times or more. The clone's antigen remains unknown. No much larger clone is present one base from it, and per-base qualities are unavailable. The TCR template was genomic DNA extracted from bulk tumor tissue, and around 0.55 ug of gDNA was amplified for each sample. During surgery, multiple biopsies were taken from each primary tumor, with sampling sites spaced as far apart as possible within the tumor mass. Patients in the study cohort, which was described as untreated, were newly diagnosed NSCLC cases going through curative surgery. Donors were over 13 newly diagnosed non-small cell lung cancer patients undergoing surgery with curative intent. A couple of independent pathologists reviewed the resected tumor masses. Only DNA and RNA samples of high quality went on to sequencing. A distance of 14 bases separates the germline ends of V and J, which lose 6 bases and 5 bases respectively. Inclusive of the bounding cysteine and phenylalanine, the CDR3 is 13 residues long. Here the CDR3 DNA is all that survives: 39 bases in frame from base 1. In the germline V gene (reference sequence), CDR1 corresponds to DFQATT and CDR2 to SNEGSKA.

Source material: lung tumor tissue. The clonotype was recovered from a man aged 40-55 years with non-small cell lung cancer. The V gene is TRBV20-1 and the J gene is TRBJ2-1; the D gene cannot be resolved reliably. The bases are TGCAGTGCCCCCCAGGTAGTAAACAATGAGCAGTTCTTC. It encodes CSAPQVVNNEQFF.